These 21 T cell receptor beta chains share one sample of origin, sequenced in a study of blood T cells in healthy people across ages. Alongside a J-beta primer mix, a sample-barcoded 5' primer served in a second PCR lasting about 7 to 12 cycles. TCRdb analysed the 5' RACE reads with MiXCR anew, one entry per CDR3 protein. The sample includes some 790,000 distinct CDR3 sequences, around 28% of them seen just once. Input material: blood. These receptor sequences come from an elderly woman in good health.

This clonotype was counted a few times. A much larger clone is a single base away; this may be a read error. The chain employs TRBV24-1 and TRBJ1-2; a possible D gene is TRBD1 (5 bases). CDR1 is KGHDR, CDR2 SFDVKD, per germline. V was shortened by 7 bases and J by 4 bases, with 15 bases between the two germline ends. The CDR3 contains 14 residues. The CDR3 DNA follows: TGTGCCACCAGGGAACGGGACCGAGCCTATGGCTACACCTTC. Protein sequence: CATRERDRAYGYTF.

The V call is TRBV9, the J call TRBJ1-2; D is uncertain. With 0 bases removed from V and 4 bases from J, the gap between germline ends came to 10 bases. This CDR3 comprises 14 residues. Germline V lookup: CDR1 SGDLS, CDR2 YYNGEE. The CDR3 region has the DNA TGTGCCAGCAGCGTAGGTAGGGATCCCTATGGCTACACCTTC. It codes for CASSVGRDPYGYTF.

This clonotype was counted a few times. The chain joins TRBV10-3 to TRBJ2-3; tentatively, D is TRBD1 or TRBD2 (5 bases each). V gave up 2 bases and J gave up 1 base, with 19 bases separating them. Germline lookup yields CDR1 ENHRY and CDR2 SYGVKD. This CDR3 is 18 amino acids long. CDR3 residues: CAISESSPGRVGTDTQYF. CDR3 nucleotide sequence: TGTGCCATCAGTGAGAGCTCCCCGGGGCGGGTGGGCACAGATACGCAGTATTTT.

This clonotype appeared many times. The chain couples TRBV3-1 to TRBJ2-1; D is perhaps TRBD2 (6 bases). This CDR3 has 14 residues. Germline V gene data show CDR1 as LGHDT and CDR2 as YNNKEL (reference sequence). The ends were cut back, 5 bases at V and 8 bases at J, with 16 bases in the middle. CDR3 amino acids: CASSSGTVSHEQFF. DNA for the CDR3: TGTGCCAGCAGCTCCGGGACTGTCTCCCATGAGCAGTTCTTC.

There are many counts of this clonotype. This rearrangement joins TRBV5-1 to TRBJ2-7; TRBD1 matches at 7 bases. The J segment lost 3 bases and the V segment lost 3 bases, leaving 6 bases of the junction unmatched. Germline V gene lookup returns CDR1 SGHRS and CDR2 YFSETQ. There are 14 residues in the CDR3. This CDR3 is CASSWGTASYEQYF. The CDR3 DNA reads as TGCGCCAGCAGCTGGGGGACAGCGAGCTACGAGCAGTACTTC.

CDR3 in amino acids: CATSRDRQYGYTF. The CDR3 DNA sequence: TGTGCCACCAGCAGAGATCGGCAGTATGGCTACACCTTC. This sequence joins TRBV15 and TRBJ1-2; no definite D call. V lost 0 bases and J 5 bases, leaving 7 bases between the germline ends. There are 13 residues in the CDR3. Germline-derived CDR1 and CDR2 are LNHNV and YYDKDF (reference sequence).

Many counts were recorded for this clonotype. The genes are TRBV5-6 and TRBJ2-3; 13 bases are shared with TRBD2. Germline CDR1 SGHDT, CDR2 YYEEEE. This CDR3 is 15 amino acids long. Losses at the gene ends were 5 bases for V and 5 bases for J; bases not matched to a gene: 5. CDR3 sequence: CASSLRLAGGDTQYF. Here the CDR3 DNA reads TGTGCCAGCAGTTTACGACTAGCGGGGGGAGATACGCAGTATTTT.

The chain's CDR3 is CAGTGEDGRGGNEQFF. The DNA of the CDR3 is TGTGCCGGAACCGGGGAGGACGGACGGGGGGGCAATGAGCAGTTCTTC. This chain connects TRBV30 to TRBJ2-1; 8 nucleotides agree with TRBD2. The junction had 18 bases not matched to a gene; V was cut back by 8 bases and J by 6 bases. The germline V gene encodes CDR1 GTSNPN and CDR2 SVGIG (reference sequence). The CDR3 sequence is 16 residues long.

In its sample, this clonotype was seen many times. This chain links TRBV29-1 with TRBJ2-1; D call uncertain. This CDR3 is built from 11 residues. V was pared by 4 bases and J by 5 bases, with 6 bases between. Germline V CDR1 and CDR2: SQVTM, ANQGSEA. Here the CDR3 reads CSVGSNNEQFF. CDR3 DNA sequence: TGCAGCGTTGGTAGTAACAATGAGCAGTTCTTC.

This clonotype was detected many times. This chain uses TRBV6-5 with TRBJ1-2; 8 bases map to TRBD1. V was pared by 4 bases and J by 6 bases, with 4 bases of the junction left unmatched. Germline CDR1 reads MNHEY; CDR2 reads SVGAGI. The CDR3 has 13 amino acids. The CDR3 loop is CASSFRGRDGYTF. DNA for the CDR3: TGTGCCAGCAGTTTCAGGGGGCGGGATGGCTACACCTTC.

The table lists this clonotype with a count of one. It may be a read error: a sequence one base away is much more abundant. V usage is TRBV27 and J usage is TRBJ1-1; D unclear. Germline lookup yields CDR1 MNHEY and CDR2 SMNVEV (reference sequence). The V and J ends lost 11 bases and 1 base respectively, with 11 bases between them. This CDR3 is 12 amino acids long. The CDR3 sequence is CAGKTRNTEAFF. The CDR3 DNA reads TGTGCCGGCAAGACACGGAACACTGAAGCTTTCTTT.

This clonotype has ten or more counts. This rearrangement joins TRBV20-1 to TRBJ2-5; no firm D call. V was trimmed by 7 bases and J by 5 bases, leaving 14 bases between them. This CDR3 is built from 12 residues. Germline loops: CDR1 DFQATT, CDR2 SNEGSKA (reference sequence). The CDR3 nucleotides read TGCAGTGTTCGAGCTGGGCGGGAGACCCAGTACTTC. Its translation is CSVRAGRETQYF.

At least ten counts were recorded for this clonotype. CDR3 in amino acids: CATSDPPGQGTPETQYF. The DNA for the CDR3 is TGTGCCACCAGTGATCCCCCAGGACAGGGGACTCCAGAGACCCAGTACTTC. V gene TRBV24-1 combines with J gene TRBJ2-5; the match to TRBD1 covers 9 bases. V lost 3 bases to trimming and J lost 4 bases; unmatched junction nucleotides: 11. The CDR3 consists of 17 residues. Germline V gene lookup returns CDR1 KGHDR and CDR2 SFDVKD.

In its sample, this clonotype was seen many times. J is TRBJ2-5 and V is TRBV6-5; D ambiguous. The CDR3 contains 13 residues. The germline V and J ends were trimmed by 6 bases and 5 bases, with 13 bases remaining between them. Germline assignment: CDR1 MNHEY and CDR2 SVGAGI. In DNA form, the CDR3 reads TGTGCCAGCAGACCTACCTTGGGGGAGACCCAGTACTTC. Residues: CASRPTLGETQYF.

In this sample, this clonotype turned up a few times. The rearrangement uses TRBV18 and TRBJ2-3, with D possibly TRBD2 on 6 matching bases. Germline V lookup: CDR1 KGHSH, CDR2 LQKENI. The ends were cut back, 2 bases at V and 2 bases at J, with 17 bases in the middle. This CDR3 comprises 17 residues. CDR3 loop: CASSPERPGLHTDTQYF. The CDR3 DNA follows: TGTGCCAGCTCACCAGAAAGACCGGGACTCCACACAGATACGCAGTATTTT.

This clonotype was recorded at least ten times. The chain links TRBV10-3 to TRBJ1-2; D gene ambiguous. The V gene's germline CDR1 is ENHRY and CDR2 SYGVKD. The CDR3 extends over 13 amino acids. Trimming removed 2 bases at V and 3 bases at J, with 7 bases between. CDR3 in amino acids: CAISEDSDYGYTF. The CDR3 coding sequence is TGTGCCATCAGTGAGGACTCAGACTATGGCTACACCTTC.

At least ten counts were recorded for this clonotype. The chain joins TRBV29-1 to TRBJ2-7; 9 nucleotides align to TRBD1. V was pared by 6 bases and J by 4 bases, with 7 bases of the junction left unmatched. Germline assignment: CDR1 SQVTM and CDR2 ANQGSEA. The CDR3 totals 13 residues. CDR3: CSVTGTGLYEQYF. CDR3 DNA: TGCAGCGTCACCGGGACAGGGCTGTACGAGCAGTACTTC.

The sample holds a few counts of this clonotype. V is TRBV5-1 and J is TRBJ2-5; D is unresolved. The germline V gene encodes CDR1 SGHRS and CDR2 YFSETQ. V lost 0 bases and J 5 bases, leaving 8 bases between the germline ends. CDR3 length: 13 residues. The CDR3, as DNA: TGCGCCAGCAGCTTGGAGGTTTCCGAGACCCAGTACTTC. Its translation is CASSLEVSETQYF.

V is TRBV5-1 and J is TRBJ2-5, with D tentatively TRBD2 (6 bases). Germline V gene lookup returns CDR1 SGHRS and CDR2 YFSETQ. Trimming took 0 bases from V and 3 from J, leaving 15 bases between them. The CDR3 consists of 16 residues. CDR3 nucleotides: TGCGCCAGCAGCTTGGGCACCGGGACTTCAGAAGAGACCCAGTACTTC. Its translation: CASSLGTGTSEETQYF.

The genes are TRBV5-4 and TRBJ2-3; D might be TRBD1 (6 bases). There are 16 residues in the CDR3. CDR1 and CDR2 (germline): SGHNT, YYREEE (reference sequence). V dropped 2 bases and J dropped 3 bases, with 16 bases sitting between them. CDR3 amino acids: CASSFPGTKVTDTQYF. The CDR3 DNA reads TGTGCCAGCAGCTTCCCCGGGACAAAAGTGACAGATACGCAGTATTTT. The whole variable domain, filled in from reference TRBV5-4 and TRBJ2-3, reads ETGVTQSPTHLIKTRGQQVTLRCSSQSGHNTVSWYQQALGQGPQFIFQYYREEENGRGNFPPRFSGLQFPNYSSELNVNALELDDSALYLCASSFPGTKVTDTQYFGPGTRLTVL.

With regard to this clonotype: A read error may be the cause here, since a much bigger clone is one base away. This chain joins TRBV7-9 and TRBJ2-7, with D possibly being TRBD1 (5 bases). The germline gives CDR1 SEHNR, CDR2 FQNEAQ (reference sequence). The CDR3 runs to 15 residues. Between the trimmed V and J ends, which lost 4 bases and 10 bases, there was a span of 23 bases. CDR3 loop: CASSSPTGPKMSQYF. The CDR3 nucleotides read TGTGCCAGCAGCTCCCCCACAGGCCCCAAGATGTCCCAGTACTTC.